One sample yielded the 18 T cell receptor beta chains listed below, sequenced in a study of brain T cells in children with intractable seizures. Time point given: blood from clinic visit 5 months post-surgery; TSC patient then seizure free. Libraries were prepared by immunoSEQ multiplex PCR; TCRdb keeps only in-frame clonotypes and omits some of them. This sample has 300,000 to 400,000 clones, with nearly 95% found just once. The sequencing here drew on peripheral blood, taken roughly 5 months after surgery. The receptors originated from a boy younger than two with tuberous sclerosis and intractable seizures.

This chain uses TRBV30 with TRBJ1-5; a weak D match, TRBD1 (6 bases). CDR1 is GTSNPN, CDR2 SVGIG, per germline (reference sequence). V lost 1 base, J lost 1 base, and 8 bases lay in between. This CDR3 is 14 amino acids long. This CDR3 is CAWSGGTSNQPQHF. In DNA form, the CDR3 reads TGTGCCTGGAGTGGAGGGACAAGCAATCAGCCCCAGCATTTT.

Concerning this clone itself: This sample includes further DNA sequences coding for the same CDR3. The chain uses TRBV19 and TRBJ1-3; D is ambiguous. V was cut by 2 bases and J by 1 base, with 0 bases left in between. The CDR3 has 12 residues. Germline V gene data show CDR1 as LNHDA and CDR2 as SQIVND (reference sequence). This CDR3 reads CASSISGNTIYF. CDR3 in DNA: TGTGCCAGTAGTATATCTGGAAACACCATATATTTT.

This chain links TRBV7-9 with TRBJ2-7, with TRBD1 as a possible D gene (6 bases). The CDR3 is 12 residues long. Germline V gives CDR1 SEHNR, CDR2 FQNEAQ (reference sequence). Trimming left V 1 base short and J 5 bases short, with 6 bases between. CDR3 loop: CASSLDRDEQYF. CDR3 bases: TGTGCCAGCAGCTTAGACAGGGACGAGCAGTACTTC.

This clone came up once. The V gene is TRBV10-3, the J gene TRBJ1-4; D perhaps matches TRBD1 (5 bases). There are 16 residues in the CDR3. The V end lost 4 bases, the J end lost 3 bases, and 15 bases lay between the germline ends. CDR1 and CDR2 from the germline V gene are ENHRY and SYGVKD. CDR3 residues: CAISVSGNSPNEKLFF. DNA of the CDR3: TGTGCCATCAGTGTGTCAGGGAACTCTCCTAATGAAAAACTGTTTTTT.

This clone was recorded only once. This chain uses TRBV6-5 with TRBJ2-1; 7 nucleotides agree with TRBD2. V dropped 2 bases and J dropped 5; count of bases not matched to a gene: 6. The CDR3 consists of 15 residues. CDR1 is MNHEY and CDR2 is SVGAGI in the germline V gene. The CDR3: CASSYGGGPNNEQFF. The DNA of the CDR3 is TGTGCCAGCAGTTACGGGGGGGGACCTAACAATGAGCAGTTCTTC.

This rearrangement joins TRBV2 to TRBJ1-1, with TRBD1 matching over 7 bases. V trimming: 1 base; J trimming: 6 bases; junction bases outside the gene matches: 11. This CDR3 is 16 amino acids long. From germline, CDR1 is SNHLY and CDR2 FYNNEI. Written as DNA, the CDR3 is TGTGCCAGCAGTGAAGTTGCCGACAGGGTAAACCCTGAAGCTTTCTTT. It translates to CASSEVADRVNPEAFF.

This clone came up once. The V call is TRBV9, the J call TRBJ1-3; D possibly corresponds to TRBD1 (6 bases). Germline CDR1 is SGDLS and CDR2 is YYNGEE. Between the trimmed V and J ends, which lost 4 bases and 0 bases, there was a span of 14 bases. The CDR3 is 16 residues long. The CDR3 region is CASSPTGGPSGNTIYF. DNA for the CDR3: TGTGCCAGCAGCCCCACGGGGGGCCCCTCTGGAAACACCATATATTTT.

This chain uses TRBV7-6 with TRBJ2-7, with D tentatively TRBD1 (5 bases). From germline, CDR1 is SGHVS and CDR2 FNYEAQ. Trimming removed 0 bases at V and 3 bases at J, with 15 bases between. The CDR3 is 16 residues long. The DNA of the CDR3 is TGTGCCAGCAGCTTAGCCGCCAGGGCAGATTTCTACGAGCAGTACTTC. It translates to CASSLAARADFYEQYF.

The chain couples TRBV27 to TRBJ2-2, with D perhaps matching TRBD1 (6 bases). The germline V and J ends were trimmed by 6 bases and 7 bases, with 12 bases remaining between them. Germline CDR1 reads MNHEY; CDR2 reads SMNVEV (reference sequence). The CDR3 sequence is 13 residues long. In DNA, the CDR3 is TGTGCCAGCAGCAGGACAGTGATCGGGGAGCTGTTTTTT. Its protein product is CASSRTVIGELFF.

This clone was observed once. Here the CDR3 DNA reads TGTGCCAGTAGGAACCTGGACAGGGGAAACACCATATATTTT. Its protein is CASRNLDRGNTIYF. V usage is TRBV19 and J usage is TRBJ1-3, with 7 nucleotides matching TRBD1. This CDR3 contains 14 residues. Germline V lookup: CDR1 LNHDA, CDR2 SQIVND (reference sequence). The V segment lost 6 bases and the J segment 4 bases; nucleotides outside the gene matches: 6. Full variable domain (remainder filled in from reference TRBV19 and TRBJ1-3): DGGITQSPKYLFRKEGQNVTLSCEQNLNHDAMYWYRQDPGQGLRLIYYSQIVNDFQKGDIAEGYSVSREKKESFPLTVTSAQKNPTAFYLCASRNLDRGNTIYFGEGSWLTVV.

The rearrangement joins TRBV28 to TRBJ1-5; 11 bases map to TRBD1. Germline-derived CDR1 and CDR2 are MDHEN and SYDVKM. The CDR3 has 18 amino acids. V gave up 5 bases and J gave up 6 bases; unmatched junction bases: 15. The CDR3 spells CASSIFAGGTGGFQPQHF. In DNA, the CDR3 is TGTGCCAGCAGTATTTTCGCGGGGGGGACAGGGGGTTTTCAGCCCCAGCATTTT. Complete variable domain (other parts from reference TRBV28 and TRBJ1-5): DVKVTQSSRYLVKRTGEKVFLECVQDMDHENMFWYRQDPGLGLRLIYFSYDVKMKEKGDIPEGYSVSREKKERFSLILESASTNQTSMYLCASSIFAGGTGGFQPQHFGDGTRLSIL.

The chain joins TRBV6-4 to TRBJ1-1; D ambiguous. CDR3 length equals 13 residues. Trimming pared 3 bases from V and 5 bases from J, leaving 10 bases between. Germline V gene sequence: CDR1 MRHNA, CDR2 SNTAGT. The CDR3 DNA reads as TGTGCCAGCAGTGAGGCCCGGGGAACTGAAGCTTTCTTT. Protein product: CASSEARGTEAFF.

The CDR3 is CASSLGQNGYTF. The CDR3, as DNA: TGTGCCAGCAGCTTGGGTCAAAATGGCTACACCTTC. The J gene is TRBJ1-2, the V gene TRBV7-9, with D uncertain. Germline assignment: CDR1 SEHNR and CDR2 FQNEAQ (reference sequence). This CDR3 has 12 amino acids. Trimming took off 3 bases at V and 6 bases at J, with 8 bases between the two ends.

The count of this clone is one. The chain joins TRBV2 to TRBJ1-1; 7 positions match TRBD1. This CDR3 is 14 amino acids long. The V gene end was trimmed by 4 bases and the J gene end by 1 base; junction bases not matched to a gene: 3. From germline, CDR1 is SNHLY and CDR2 FYNNEI. CDR3 residues: CASSVTGRNTEAFF. The CDR3 DNA reads TGTGCCAGCAGTGTGACAGGGAGGAACACTGAAGCTTTCTTT.

The gene calls are TRBV4-1 and TRBJ1-1; D might be TRBD1 (5 bases). The length of the CDR3 is 14 residues. The germline V gene encodes CDR1 MGHRA and CDR2 YSYEKL. V dropped 3 bases and J dropped 10 bases, with 18 bases sitting between them. The CDR3 sequence: CASSHRDAHRGAFF. CDR3 coding DNA: TGCGCCAGCAGCCACCGGGACGCGCATCGGGGAGCTTTCTTT.

This rearrangement joins TRBV9 to TRBJ2-7; D might be TRBD2 (5 bases). There are 15 residues in the CDR3. Deletions cut 2 bases from V and 4 bases from J, with 16 bases between. The germline CDR1 and CDR2 sequences are SGDLS and YYNGEE. The CDR3 sequence is CASSVEEDIIYEQYF. The CDR3 nucleotides read TGTGCCAGCAGCGTGGAGGAAGACATCATTTACGAGCAGTACTTC.

V usage is TRBV15 and J usage is TRBJ2-3; TRBD2 matches 15 bases. The CDR3 totals 16 residues. V dropped 0 bases and J dropped 10; count of bases not matched to a gene: 5. The germline gives CDR1 LNHNV, CDR2 YYDKDF (reference sequence). In DNA, the CDR3 is TGTGCCACCAGCAGAGATCAGGGGACTAGCGGGGGGCCGCAGTATTTT. It encodes CATSRDQGTSGGPQYF.

This chain links TRBV30 with TRBJ2-1, with D perhaps TRBD2 (6 bases). The V and J ends lost 4 bases and 0 bases respectively, with 7 bases between them. Germline V gene lookup returns CDR1 GTSNPN and CDR2 SVGIG (reference sequence). CDR3 length equals 13 residues. The DNA for the CDR3 is TGTGCCTGGAACGGGGGCTCCTACAATGAGCAGTTCTTC. It encodes CAWNGGSYNEQFF.